Each of the 14 T cell receptor beta chains below was sequenced from the same sample in a study of beta chain features in type 1 diabetes. Expressed TCRB transcripts were sequenced because the entire RNA isolate underwent reverse transcription. Method: immunoSEQ multiplex PCR; TCRdb's copy keeps in-frame clones and lacks some. This sample has 400,000 to 450,000 clones, with approximately 15% found just once. The specimen sequenced was naive CD4+ T cells from blood. The receptors were sampled from a man aged 30 to 45 in good health.

The sample holds a few counts of this clone. The CDR3 is CAIKGQGSFLTYEQYF. CDR3 DNA sequence: TGTGCCATCAAGGGACAGGGGTCTTTCTTGACCTACGAGCAGTACTTC. This rearrangement joins TRBV10-3 to TRBJ2-7, with 10 bases that match TRBD1. After removal of 7 bases from V and 2 bases from J, the junction contained 11 bases not matched to a gene. Germline lookup yields CDR1 ENHRY and CDR2 SYGVKD. The CDR3 contains 16 residues.

This clone has only a few counts. The chain is built from TRBV13 and TRBJ2-3; D remains unclear. The CDR3 runs 10 residues. Germline values: CDR1 PRHDT, CDR2 FYEKMQ (reference sequence). The ends were cut back, 6 bases at V and 8 bases at J, with 6 bases in the middle. CDR3 in DNA: TGTGCCAGCAGGTCAGGTACGCAGTATTTT. Translation gives CASRSGTQYF. Supplemented by reference TRBV13 and TRBJ2-3, the full variable domain reads AAGVIQSPRHLIKEKRETATLKCYPIPRHDTVYWYQQGPGQDPQFLISFYEKMQSDKGSIPDRFSAQQFSDYHSELNMSSLELGDSALYFCASRSGTQYFGPGTRLTVL.

This clone has a handful of counts. The gene calls are TRBV30 and TRBJ2-1; D unresolved. Germline V lookup: CDR1 GTSNPN, CDR2 SVGIG (reference sequence). Trimming took off 1 base at V and 12 bases at J, with 10 bases between the two ends. This CDR3 has 11 residues. As DNA, the CDR3 is TGTGCCTGGAGTGCGGAATCGTGGCAGTTCTTC. Protein: CAWSAESWQFF.

The J gene is TRBJ2-7, the V gene TRBV5-6; 7 bases are a match to TRBD1. Germline CDR1 SGHDT, CDR2 YYEEEE. V lost 4 bases, J lost 4 bases, and 5 bases stayed unmatched. The CDR3 runs to 13 residues. CDR3 sequence reads: CASSTTGMYEQYF. The CDR3 bases are TGTGCCAGCAGCACGACAGGGATGTACGAGCAGTACTTC.

The J gene is TRBJ1-6, the V gene TRBV11-2; D remains unclear. CDR1 and CDR2 from the germline V gene are SGHAT and FQNNGV. This CDR3 contains 15 residues. The V gene lost 5 bases and the J gene lost 8 bases, with 16 bases spanning the gap. The CDR3 DNA sequence: TGTGCCAGCAGCCAACGGGCTCGGCGGCATTCACCCCTCCACTTT. Protein product: CASSQRARRHSPLHF.

V is TRBV13 and J is TRBJ1-2; D remains ambiguous. CDR3 length equals 16 residues. V dropped 5 bases and J dropped 0 bases, with 16 bases sitting between them. From germline, CDR1 is PRHDT and CDR2 FYEKMQ (reference sequence). The DNA of the CDR3 is TGTGCCAGCAGCACCGGCGTTCATTTATCTAACTATGGCTACACCTTC. Translated: CASSTGVHLSNYGYTF.

This clone was detected only a few times. V is TRBV5-6 and J is TRBJ2-7; 7 nucleotides line up with TRBD1. The CDR3 is made up of 15 amino acids. V gave up 4 bases and J gave up 2 bases; unmatched junction bases: 9. Germline CDR1 and CDR2: SGHDT and YYEEEE. The CDR3 coding sequence is TGTGCCAGCAGCGTTACAGGGGTTTTTACCTACGAGCAGTACGTC. Residues: CASSVTGVFTYEQYV.

CDR3 in amino acids: CASSSSGTGNTIYF. In DNA, the CDR3 is TGTGCCAGCAGTTCCAGCGGAACTGGAAACACCATATATTTT. The chain recombines TRBV27 with TRBJ1-3; D gene unclear. The V gene lost 4 bases and the J gene lost 2 bases, with 9 bases spanning the gap. The length of the CDR3 is 14 residues. Germline lookup yields CDR1 MNHEY and CDR2 SMNVEV (reference sequence).

This clone was seen only a few times. The rearrangement links TRBV5-4 to TRBJ2-5; TRBD2 agrees at 12 bases. The CDR3 totals 15 residues. Looked up from germline, CDR1 is SGHNT and CDR2 is YYREEE (reference sequence). After removal of 0 bases from V and 5 bases from J, the junction contained 2 bases not matched to a gene. The CDR3 DNA reads as TGTGCCAGCAGCTTGGGACTAGCGGGGGAGGAGACCCAGTACTTC. It codes for CASSLGLAGEETQYF. Filled out from reference TRBV5-4 and TRBJ2-5, the complete variable domain reads ETGVTQSPTHLIKTRGQQVTLRCSSQSGHNTVSWYQQALGQGPQFIFQYYREEENGRGNFPPRFSGLQFPNYSSELNVNALELDDSALYLCASSLGLAGEETQYFGPGTRLLVL.

This clone was picked up a small number of times. The chain joins TRBV5-4 to TRBJ2-1; D is possibly TRBD2 (5 bases). There are 13 residues in the CDR3. The germline V gene has CDR1 SGHNT and CDR2 YYREEE (reference sequence). With 4 bases removed from V and 8 bases from J, the gap between germline ends came to 13 bases. For the CDR3, the DNA is TGTGCCAGCAGCACCCAACTAGTCCATGAGCAGTTCTTC. It specifies CASSTQLVHEQFF.

CDR3 sequence reads: CATSRGPTAGDTDTQYF. The CDR3 nucleotides are TGTGCCACCAGCAGAGGACCGACGGCGGGAGACACAGATACGCAGTATTTT. The V call is TRBV15, the J call TRBJ2-3; the match to TRBD2 covers 7 bases. J was trimmed by 2 bases and V by 1 base; bases with no gene match: 9. The CDR3 consists of 17 residues. Germline CDR1 and CDR2: LNHNV and YYDKDF (reference sequence).

This chain connects TRBV18 to TRBJ1-6; a weak D match, TRBD1 (5 bases). Germline V lookup: CDR1 KGHSH, CDR2 LQKENI. The CDR3 has 15 residues. The ends were cut back, 8 bases at V and 7 bases at J, with 18 bases in the middle. The CDR3 coding sequence is TGTGCCAGCCATGGGGGAACCGGGATAAATTCACCCCTCCACTTT. Translation gives CASHGGTGINSPLHF.

This clone was observed at least ten times. The rearrangement joins TRBV30 to TRBJ2-3, with D perhaps being TRBD1 or TRBD2 (5 bases each). The CDR3 totals 13 residues. V was clipped by 4 bases and J by 1 base, with 9 bases between them. CDR1 is GTSNPN, CDR2 SVGIG, per germline (reference sequence). The CDR3 protein is CAWTRGRTDTQYF. CDR3 DNA: TGTGCCTGGACGAGGGGACGCACAGATACGCAGTATTTT.

This clone appeared a few times. The V and J genes are TRBV6-6 and TRBJ2-7; possibly TRBD1 for D (6 bases). With 6 bases removed from V and 3 bases from J, the gap between germline ends came to 12 bases. Per germline, CDR1 MNHNY and CDR2 SVGAGI (reference sequence). The CDR3 covers 13 residues. CDR3 sequence reads: CASSRLDSYEQYF. The CDR3 DNA reads as TGTGCCAGCAGCCGATTGGACAGCTACGAGCAGTACTTC.